A single sample is the source of the 21 T cell receptor beta chains below, sequenced in a study of metastatic and nonmetastatic thyroid tumors. No treatment had been given to any patient before thyroid surgery. MiXCR re-clonotyped the PCR reads for TCRdb. The sample contains about 37,000 clones, around 28% of which appear only once. Source material: blood. The receptors originated from a male donor with papillary thyroid cancer or a benign thyroid nodule (not recorded which). Some clones in this sample may be carry-over from other donors' samples.

This clone was seen ten or more times. This rearrangement joins TRBV4-3 to TRBJ2-3; 14 nucleotides agree with TRBD2. The CDR3 is 19 residues long. After removal of 0 bases from V and 0 bases from J, the junction contained 5 bases not matched to a gene. The germline CDR1 and CDR2 sequences are LGHNA and YSLEER. The CDR3 DNA reads as TGCGCCAGCAGCCAAGATGGGGGACTAGCGGGGGTAAGCACAGATACGCAGTATTTT. Translating gives CASSQDGGLAGVSTDTQYF.

The chain carries TRBV20-1 and TRBJ1-4; D is possibly TRBD1 (6 bases). The CDR3 is 12 residues long. Deletions cut 1 base from V and 8 bases from J, with 8 bases between. Germline-derived CDR1 and CDR2 are DFQATT and SNEGSKA (reference sequence). Written as DNA, the CDR3 is TGCAGTGCTAGAGGGACAGAAGAAAAACTGTTTTTT. Its protein is CSARGTEEKLFF.

This clone was seen many times. The chain has TRBV7-9 and TRBJ2-5; the D is unclear. Trimming took off 5 bases at V and 0 bases at J, with 13 bases between the two ends. Germline CDR1 SEHNR, CDR2 FQNEAQ (reference sequence). The CDR3 totals 15 residues. The CDR3 nucleotides are TGTGCCAGCAGCCGCAGTTACGGCCACCAAGAGACCCAGTACTTC. Its translation: CASSRSYGHQETQYF.

In its sample, this clone was seen a few times. The chain joins TRBV27 to TRBJ1-3; no definite D call. This CDR3 contains 13 residues. V dropped 6 bases and J dropped 0 bases, with 6 bases sitting between them. Germline V gene data show CDR1 as MNHEY and CDR2 as SMNVEV (reference sequence). In nucleotides, the CDR3 is TGTGCCAGCAGATCCCTCTCTGGAAACACCATATATTTT. This translates into CASRSLSGNTIYF.

For this clone: Germline is not matched at one junction end, which may reflect a read error. The rearrangement links TRBV4-3 to TRBJ1-4; D uncertain. CDR3 size: 12 residues. From germline, CDR1 is LGHNA and CDR2 YSLEER. Written as DNA, the CDR3 is TGCGCCAGCATCCAAGACGACGGGAAACTGTTTTTT. Protein: CASIQDDGKLFF.

The chain has TRBV5-5 and TRBJ1-2; D is possibly TRBD1 (5 bases). V lost 6 bases to trimming and J lost 1 base, with 13 bases between them. There are 14 residues in the CDR3. The germline CDR1 and CDR2 sequences are SGHKS and YYEKEE (reference sequence). The CDR3 reads CASTTTDSNYGYTF. The CDR3 region has the DNA TGTGCCAGCACAACTACCGACAGTAACTATGGCTACACCTTC.

In this sample, this clone turned up a few times. This chain joins TRBV6-1 and TRBJ2-3; tentative D call: TRBD2 (6 bases). V lost 4 bases to trimming and J lost 2 bases, with 10 bases between them. Germline CDR1 reads MNHNS; CDR2 reads SASEGT. The CDR3 covers 14 residues. CDR3 sequence: CASSVLAITDTQYF. The CDR3 DNA sequence: TGTGCCAGCAGTGTACTAGCCATCACAGATACGCAGTATTTT.

Ten or more counts support this clone. This sequence joins TRBV12-3 or TRBV12-4 and TRBJ2-3; 9 positions match TRBD1. Trimming removed 5 bases from V and 4 bases from J; junction bases left unmatched: 4. CDR3 size: 14 residues. CDR3 DNA: TGTGCCAGCAGTCATGGACAGGGGCCAGATACGCAGTATTTT. It translates to CASSHGQGPDTQYF.

Details on this clone: An end of the junction differs from the germline gene, which may be a read error. The CDR3 DNA follows: TGTGCCAGCACCAGAAGGAGCGGGATCTCCTACAATGATCAGTTCTTC. Its protein product is CASTRRSGISYNDQFF. The chain links TRBV11-2 to TRBJ2-1; 7 bases match TRBD2. Germline V CDR1 and CDR2: SGHAT, FQNNGV. The CDR3 consists of 16 residues.

This clone showed up many times. This chain joins TRBV10-1 and TRBJ2-3; possible D gene TRBD2, 5 bases. The V end lost 0 bases, the J end lost 0 bases, and 13 bases lay between the germline ends. The CDR3 is made up of 17 amino acids. Germline lookup yields CDR1 WNHNN and CDR2 SYGVQD (reference sequence). The CDR3 loop is CASSESLAGGSTDTQYF. DNA of the CDR3: TGCGCCAGCAGTGAGTCTTTGGCGGGTGGAAGCACAGATACGCAGTATTTT.

This chain connects TRBV5-1 to TRBJ2-3; TRBD1 agrees at 8 bases. Germline V lookup: CDR1 SGHRS, CDR2 YFSETQ. CDR3 length equals 17 residues. With V trimmed by 3 bases and J by 2 bases, 11 bases remained unmatched. The CDR3, as DNA: TGCGCCAGCAGCTCGACGTGGGGGACAGGACCCACAGATACGCAGTATTTT. This codes for CASSSTWGTGPTDTQYF. The entire variable domain, with the rest obtained from reference TRBV5-1 and TRBJ2-3, is as follows: KAGVTQTPRYLIKTRGQQVTLSCSPISGHRSVSWYQQTPGQGLQFLFEYFSETQRNKGNFPGRFSGRQFSNSRSEMNVSTLELGDSALYLCASSSTWGTGPTDTQYFGPGTRLTVL.

This clone turned up a few times. CDR3 amino acids: CASSEEEGEGNQPQHF. The CDR3 DNA is TGTGCCAGCAGTGAAGAAGAGGGAGAAGGCAATCAGCCCCAGCATTTT. The V and J genes are TRBV6-1 and TRBJ1-5; unclear D gene. The CDR3 length is 16 residues. V was trimmed by 1 base and J by 2 bases, leaving 12 bases between them. Germline lookup yields CDR1 MNHNS and CDR2 SASEGT.

A word on this clone: Other DNA variants within this sample encode the same CDR3. The J gene is TRBJ1-1, the V gene TRBV7-9; no reliable D call. With 6 bases removed from V and 6 bases from J, the gap between germline ends came to 8 bases. CDR1 and CDR2 (germline): SEHNR, FQNEAQ (reference sequence). This CDR3 is 11 amino acids long. CDR3 amino acids: CASSSSSEAFF. DNA of the CDR3: TGTGCCAGCAGTTCAAGCTCTGAAGCTTTCTTT.

This clone is classed as medium-sized. The chain recombines TRBV28 with TRBJ1-5; TRBD1 matches 7 bases. Unmatched junction bases numbered 6, after V lost 4 bases and J lost 6 bases. The CDR3 loop spans 14 amino acids. Germline V CDR1 and CDR2: MDHEN, SYDVKM. The CDR3 coding sequence is TGTGCCAGCAGTTCCCCACAGGGGATTCAGCCCCAGCATTTT. Its translation: CASSSPQGIQPQHF.

J is TRBJ2-3 and V is TRBV12-3 or TRBV12-4; a possible D gene is TRBD1 (5 bases). This CDR3 has 15 residues. V was pared by 5 bases and J by 3 bases, with 15 bases between. This CDR3 is CASSARQLGTDTQYF. CDR3 nucleotide sequence: TGTGCCAGCAGTGCCCGACAGTTAGGTACAGATACGCAGTATTTT.

This clone was picked up many times. This chain links TRBV18 with TRBJ1-5; D might be TRBD1 (6 bases). This CDR3 has 15 amino acids. V was trimmed by 6 bases and J by 1 base, leaving 13 bases between them. CDR1 is KGHSH and CDR2 is LQKENI in the germline V gene. This chain's CDR3 is CASSPSGASNQPQHF. For the CDR3, the DNA is TGTGCCAGCTCGCCCTCAGGGGCGAGCAATCAGCCCCAGCATTTT.

Of note for this clone: Sequence at one end of the junction differs from germline and may be a read error. The chain recombines TRBV4-1 with TRBJ2-3, with 15 bases identical to TRBD2. The length of the CDR3 is 18 residues. Germline CDR1 and CDR2: MGHRA and YSYEKL. CDR3 bases: TGCGCCAGCAGCCCGGGGACTAGCGGGAGGTCCTACACAGACACGCAGTATTTT. Its protein is CASSPGTSGRSYTDTQYF.

The table lists this clone with many counts. The DNA of the CDR3 is TGTGCCACCAGCAGAGATAGGGGTGGAAACACTGAAGCTTTCTTT. It yields the protein CATSRDRGGNTEAFF. The chain recombines TRBV15 with TRBJ1-1; a possible D gene is TRBD1 (5 bases). This CDR3 contains 15 residues. V was shortened by 0 bases and J by 2 bases, with 10 bases between the two germline ends. Germline lookup yields CDR1 LNHNV and CDR2 YYDKDF (reference sequence).

At least ten counts were recorded for this clone. The rearrangement links TRBV4-1 to TRBJ1-3; weak D call: TRBD1 (6 bases). This CDR3 is 16 amino acids long. CDR1 and CDR2 (germline): MGHRA, YSYEKL. With 0 bases removed from V and 2 bases from J, the gap between germline ends came to 11 bases. CDR3: CASSQDWDNTGNTIYF. The CDR3 coding sequence is TGCGCCAGCAGCCAAGATTGGGACAATACTGGAAACACCATATATTTT.

This clone has a single count. The rearrangement joins TRBV20-1 to TRBJ2-7; no clear D. V was shortened by 0 bases and J by 0 bases, with 9 bases between the two germline ends. CDR1 and CDR2 (germline): DFQATT, SNEGSKA (reference sequence). CDR3 length equals 14 residues. CDR3 nucleotides: TGCAGTGCTAGAGATAAAGGGAACTCCTACGAGCAGTACTTC. It is translated as CSARDKGNSYEQYF.

Ten or more counts support this clone. The V and J genes are TRBV9 and TRBJ1-6, with 8 nucleotides matching TRBD1. Per the germline V gene, CDR1 is SGDLS and CDR2 is YYNGEE. V shed 3 bases and J 8 bases; nucleotides not matched to a gene: 13. This CDR3 region has 17 residues. For the CDR3, the DNA is TGTGCCAGCAGCGCCTATGATGGAGGACAGGGTCATTCACCCCTCCACTTT. Its translation is CASSAYDGGQGHSPLHF.